A single T cell receptor (beta chain) is shown here with its context. cDNA synthesis used a TRAV/TRBV-specific primer set for both chains. The TCRs were subjected to amplification over approximately 19 PCR cycles employing a constant-region primer in conjunction with a V-primer adapter. MiXCR, run by TCRdb on the reads, gives a single entry per CDR3 protein. The sample contains roughly 9,500 distinct CDR3 sequences, roughly two thirds of which appear only once. These data originate in a study of low-dose radiotherapy and immunotherapy resistance in tumors. Whole-study context: The regimen for patients comprised intravenous nivolumab 240 mg every two weeks plus intravenous ipilimumab 1 mg/kg every six weeks. One day prior to radiation and immunotherapy, intravenous cyclophosphamide at 200 mg/m2 was given, repeated every two weeks.

This clonotype was obtained from a human donor with advanced metastatic prostate, ovarian, gallbladder or colorectal cancer (not recorded which). This table probably holds off-target reads from a library built for another chain.

The CDR3 protein is CASSGQETQYF. The CDR3, as DNA: TGTGCCAGCAGCGGACAAGAGACCCAGTACTTC. J is TRBJ2-5 and V is TRBV5-6; no reliable D call. V dropped 4 bases and J dropped 2 bases, with 3 bases sitting between them. Looked up from germline, CDR1 is SGHDT and CDR2 is YYEEEE. The CDR3 covers 11 residues.